This record looks at one T cell receptor (beta chain) sequence and its context. What it binds is not known. The sample's treatment: roughly 11-day PBMC culture with coronavirus spike peptide pools or control peptides (ViraFEST assay). Using peptide pools, antigen-specific T cells were expanded in ViraFEST before TCRs were sequenced. The source of the sample is a study of vaccination and CD4 T cells after COVID-19. Across the whole study: Two-dose vaccination with either BNT162b2 or mRNA-1273 was given to participants. The study's findings and limits: Spike mono-reactivity marked 304 of 307 vaccine-specific clones in convalescent patients.

The Oncomine TCR Beta short-read assay was what sequenced the DNA obtained from cultured CD4+ T cells. TCRdb analysed the PCR reads with MiXCR anew, one entry per CDR3 protein. The sample has 24,000 or so distinct CDR3 sequences, about 40% seen once. V was pared by 0 bases and J by 3 bases, with 10 bases between. From germline, CDR1 is SGHNT and CDR2 YYREEE (reference sequence). The CDR3 extends over 15 amino acids. This receptor was identified in a human donor who had recovered from COVID-19. This chain uses TRBV5-4 with TRBJ2-1; the D gene is possibly TRBD1 (5 bases). Source material: CD4+ T cells from blood, cultured in vitro. CDR3 residues: CASSLGQGDYNEQFF. The CDR3 DNA follows: TGTGCCAGCAGCTTGGGGCAGGGTGACTACAATGAGCAGTTCTTC.